This T cell receptor (beta chain) was recovered during a study of blood T cell repertoires in COVID-19. Across the whole study: The origin of the acute and convalescent COVID-19 samples was the United States, Italy and Spain. PBMCs, B-cell-depleted T cells, or T cells were the source of the cDNA or gDNA that made up the material.

The length of the CDR3 is 15 residues. Between the trimmed V and J ends, which lost 6 bases and 3 bases, there was a span of 15 bases. Germline V gives CDR1 MNHEY, CDR2 SMNVEV (reference sequence). How the authors handled the data: Using reference gene primer amplification, nucleated cell counts were estimated. Libraries were prepared by immunoSEQ multiplex PCR; TCRdb keeps only in-frame clonotypes and omits some of them. V and J calls plus clone size are reproduced from that table; the DNA served to infer D and trimming. The sample has roughly 230,000 clones; 88% are singletons. The chain is built from TRBV27 and TRBJ2-1, with D possibly matching TRBD2 (6 bases). This TCR came from a man aged 70 or older with acute or convalescent COVID-19. Specimen: peripheral blood. The CDR3 DNA is TGTGCCAGCAGCAACGCGGGGACTTACTACAATGAGCAGTTCTTC. It specifies CASSNAGTYYNEQFF.